The source of this T cell receptor (beta chain) is a study of T cells in Graves' hyperthyroidism and ophthalmopathy. CDR1 SGHNT and CDR2 YENEEA come from the germline V gene. Trimming cost V 3 bases and J 3 bases, with 17 bases left between them. CDR3 length: 16 amino acids. TCR beta CDR3 regions were amplified from RNA. RT-PCR in the first round (using the HTBI primer set) targeted the TCR CDR3. TCRdb independently ran MiXCR on the multiplex PCR reads; one entry per CDR3 protein. The data hold hundreds of thousands of distinct CDR3 sequences, with about 20% observed a single time. This clonotype was detected a few times.

The sequenced sample was blood. V gene TRBV11-3 combines with J gene TRBJ1-2; a possible D gene is TRBD1 (5 bases). This TCR was recovered from a man between 25 and 39 years old with Graves' ophthalmopathy. The DNA for the CDR3 is TGTGCCAGCAGCTTTGGGGGGGACCGAATATACTATGGCTACACCTTC. The encoded protein is CASSFGGDRIYYGYTF.